The 23 T cell receptor beta chains below come from one sample, sequenced in a study of cytomegalovirus exposure and HLA in healthy donors. Amplification used 60 Vbeta primers and 13 Jbeta primers. Produced via immunoSEQ multiplex PCR; TCRdb's table is partial and in-frame only. The repertoire holds tens of thousands of clones, with 65% to 85% as singletons. Sequenced sample: PBMCs. The origin of the receptors is a girl aged 2-10 years in good health and CMV-seropositive.

The sample holds one count of this clone. The V and J genes are TRBV5-1 and TRBJ2-2, with 8 bases fitting TRBD1. CDR3 length: 15 amino acids. V was pared by 4 bases and J by 3 bases, with 5 bases of the junction left unmatched. Germline lookup yields CDR1 SGHRS and CDR2 YFSETQ. The CDR3 coding sequence is TGCGCCAGCAGCCCCGGACAGGGTCACACCGGGGAGCTGTTTTTT. Translated, it gives CASSPGQGHTGELFF.

The chain has TRBV30 and TRBJ2-5; D may be TRBD1 (6 bases). Germline CDR1 GTSNPN, CDR2 SVGIG (reference sequence). The V end lost 2 bases, the J end lost 5 bases, and 15 bases lay between the germline ends. The CDR3 totals 14 residues. The CDR3 here is CAWSMDRERETQYF. The DNA for the CDR3 is TGTGCCTGGAGTATGGACAGAGAAAGGGAGACCCAGTACTTC.

The V call is TRBV10-3, the J call TRBJ2-1, with D perhaps matching TRBD2 (6 bases). Looked up from germline, CDR1 is ENHRY and CDR2 is SYGVKD. V was trimmed by 8 bases and J by 8 bases, leaving 7 bases between them. The CDR3 runs to 10 residues. The CDR3 DNA is TGTGCCATCGGGGACTATGAGCAGTTCTTC. Its protein is CAIGDYEQFF.

V usage is TRBV4-1 and J usage is TRBJ2-5; 13 bases align to TRBD2. The V gene end was trimmed by 2 bases and the J gene end by 1 base; junction bases not matched to a gene: 16. In germline, CDR1 is MGHRA, CDR2 YSYEKL. This CDR3 comprises 21 residues. The CDR3 region is CASSQHPPLLAGGPAQETQYF. The CDR3 nucleotides read TGCGCCAGCAGCCAACACCCCCCATTACTAGCGGGAGGGCCCGCCCAAGAGACCCAGTACTTC.

The chain recombines TRBV13 with TRBJ1-3; no reliable D call. Between the trimmed V and J ends, which lost 5 bases and 0 bases, there was a span of 8 bases. This CDR3 has 14 residues. Germline loops: CDR1 PRHDT, CDR2 FYEKMQ (reference sequence). CDR3 residues: CASSPPSSGNTIYF. The CDR3, as DNA: TGTGCCAGCAGCCCCCCCAGCTCTGGAAACACCATATATTTT.

This chain uses TRBV4-1 with TRBJ2-2, with D perhaps matching TRBD1 (6 bases). V was pared by 4 bases and J by 5 bases, with 20 bases between. The germline V gene encodes CDR1 MGHRA and CDR2 YSYEKL. CDR3 length: 17 residues. CDR3: CASSPNQGLTGTGELFF. The CDR3, as DNA: TGCGCCAGCAGCCCTAACCAGGGGTTAACTGGGACCGGGGAGCTGTTTTTT.

This chain uses TRBV30 with TRBJ2-7; tentative D call: TRBD2 (6 bases). The CDR3 contains 14 residues. The germline V gene has CDR1 GTSNPN and CDR2 SVGIG (reference sequence). V lost 0 bases to trimming and J lost 0 bases, with 9 bases between them. CDR3 sequence: CAWSVQRVSYEQYF. DNA of the CDR3: TGTGCCTGGAGTGTTCAGCGGGTCTCCTACGAGCAGTACTTC.

The rearrangement uses TRBV9 and TRBJ1-1; unclear D gene. The CDR3 is 14 amino acids. Germline lookup yields CDR1 SGDLS and CDR2 YYNGEE. V lost 0 bases, J lost 1 base, and 7 bases lay in between. The CDR3 region has the DNA TGTGCCAGCAGCGTAGTGGCGGAGAACACTGAAGCTTTCTTT. Protein product: CASSVVAENTEAFF.

CDR3 nucleotides: TGTGCCAGCAGTGAGGACAGCGCCCTTTTGAACACTGAAGCTTTCTTT. Amino acid sequence: CASSEDSALLNTEAFF. The gene calls are TRBV6-1 and TRBJ1-1; possible D gene TRBD1, 6 bases. Trimming removed 3 bases from V and 0 bases from J, with 14 bases in between. This CDR3 region has 16 residues. Germline lookup yields CDR1 MNHNS and CDR2 SASEGT.

The chain is built from TRBV11-2 and TRBJ2-7, with 7 bases that match TRBD2. Germline trimming cut 6 bases from V and 4 bases from J; bases unmatched to any gene: 15. Germline lookup yields CDR1 SGHAT and CDR2 FQNNGV. This CDR3 comprises 16 residues. This chain's CDR3 is CASSMPAGVVVYEQYF. CDR3 DNA sequence: TGTGCCAGCAGTATGCCGGCGGGAGTAGTCGTATACGAGCAGTACTTC.

The chain carries TRBV30 and TRBJ1-5, with 8 positions matching TRBD1. Germline V gene lookup returns CDR1 GTSNPN and CDR2 SVGIG (reference sequence). The CDR3 extends over 13 amino acids. V trimming: 5 bases; J trimming: 6 bases; junction bases outside the gene matches: 6. The CDR3 here is CAWGGQGAQPQHF. The CDR3 region has the DNA TGTGCCTGGGGGGGGCAGGGGGCTCAGCCCCAGCATTTT. Combining the CDR3 with reference TRBV30 and TRBJ1-5 gives the whole variable domain SQTIHQWPATLVQPVGSPLSLECTVEGTSNPNLYWYRQAAGRGLQLLFYSVGIGQISSEVPQNLSASRPQDRQFILSSKKLLLSDSGFYLCAWGGQGAQPQHFGDGTRLSIL.

The rearrangement uses TRBV15 and TRBJ1-5; 8 bases line up with TRBD1. Germline V gives CDR1 LNHNV, CDR2 YYDKDF (reference sequence). After removal of 8 bases from V and 4 bases from J, the junction contained 4 bases not matched to a gene. The CDR3 sequence is 13 residues long. The CDR3 is CATGDRGNQPQHF. CDR3 DNA: TGTGCCACCGGTGACAGGGGTAATCAGCCCCAGCATTTT.

The rearrangement uses TRBV6-1 and TRBJ1-5; TRBD1 matches at 8 bases. The CDR3 is made up of 14 amino acids. After removal of 9 bases from V and 1 base from J, the junction contained 5 bases not matched to a gene. CDR1 is MNHNS and CDR2 is SASEGT in the germline V gene. DNA of the CDR3: TGTGCCAGTTCGACAGGGGAGAGCAATCAGCCCCAGCATTTT. Its protein is CASSTGESNQPQHF.

This clone was seen only once. The V and J genes are TRBV28 and TRBJ2-7; maybe TRBD1 (6 bases). The CDR3 is 13 amino acids. Germline CDR1 is MDHEN and CDR2 is SYDVKM. The V and J ends lost 7 bases and 4 bases respectively, with 14 bases between them. CDR3 sequence (DNA): TGTGCCAGCACCGGGACACCGACATACGAGCAGTACTTC. As protein: CASTGTPTYEQYF. The whole variable domain, filled in from reference TRBV28 and TRBJ2-7, reads DVKVTQSSRYLVKRTGEKVFLECVQDMDHENMFWYRQDPGLGLRLIYFSYDVKMKEKGDIPEGYSVSREKKERFSLILESASTNQTSMYLCASTGTPTYEQYFGPGTRLTVT.

This chain joins TRBV25-1 and TRBJ1-2; possibly TRBD1 for D (6 bases). From germline, CDR1 is MGHDK and CDR2 SYGVNS. The V end was cut by 3 bases, the J end by 1 base, with 9 bases between. This CDR3 has 14 amino acids. CDR3 coding DNA: TGTGCCAGCAGTGAGTCCAGGGGTAACTATGGCTACACCTTC. Amino acid sequence: CASSESRGNYGYTF.

The chain joins TRBV29-1 to TRBJ2-7; no firm D call. The CDR3 extends over 12 amino acids. Germline loops: CDR1 SQVTM, CDR2 ANQGSEA. V gave up 7 bases and J gave up 1 base, with 11 bases separating them. The CDR3 sequence is CSAIDGSYEQYF. The CDR3 nucleotides read TGCAGCGCTATAGACGGGTCCTACGAGCAGTACTTC.

The table lists this clone with a few counts. J is TRBJ2-4 and V is TRBV6-6; 9 nucleotides align to TRBD1. V lost 6 bases to trimming and J lost 6 bases; unmatched junction nucleotides: 3. This CDR3 has 13 amino acids. CDR1 and CDR2 (germline): MNHNY, SVGAGI (reference sequence). CDR3 loop: CASRGTGTNIQYF. The CDR3 DNA reads TGTGCCAGCAGAGGGACAGGGACAAACATTCAGTACTTC.

The V and J genes are TRBV7-2 and TRBJ2-1; 10 positions match TRBD2. This CDR3 region has 16 residues. Germline-derived CDR1 and CDR2 are SGHTA and FQGNSA. V was pared by 2 bases and J by 2 bases, with 3 bases of the junction left unmatched. CDR3 in amino acids: CASSLTTSGTYNEQFF. For the CDR3, the DNA is TGTGCCAGCAGCTTAACAACTAGCGGGACCTACAATGAGCAGTTCTTC. The full variable domain, rest sourced from reference TRBV7-2 and TRBJ2-1, is GAGVSQSPSNKVTEKGKDVELRCDPISGHTALYWYRQSLGQGLEFLIYFQGNSAPDKSGLPSDRFSAERTGGSVSTLTIQRTQQEDSAVYLCASSLTTSGTYNEQFFGPGTRLTVL.

For this clone: An end of the junction differs from the germline gene, which may be a read error. V is TRBV7-7 and J is TRBJ2-7; 12 bases are shared with TRBD1. Germline V gives CDR1 SSHAT, CDR2 FNYEAQ (reference sequence). This CDR3 region has 15 residues. The CDR3 nucleotides are TGTGCTAGCAGCTGCTCCGGGACAGGGGGCGTCGAGCAGTACTTC. It is translated as CASSCSGTGGVEQYF.

This rearrangement joins TRBV5-1 to TRBJ2-7; the D gene is possibly TRBD1 (6 bases). Per germline, CDR1 SGHRS and CDR2 YFSETQ. Trimming left V 5 bases short and J 5 bases short, with 23 bases between. The CDR3 is 16 amino acids. CDR3 coding DNA: TGCGCCAGCAGTCAGGGGTTAAAGGCCTTTTTCGACGAGCAGTACTTC. Protein sequence: CASSQGLKAFFDEQYF.

V gene TRBV7-2 combines with J gene TRBJ1-5; D uncertain. Deletions cut 3 bases from V and 3 bases from J, with 9 bases between. Germline lookup yields CDR1 SGHTA and CDR2 FQGNSA. The length of the CDR3 is 14 residues. As DNA, the CDR3 is TGTGCCAGCAGCTTGAACAGTGACAATCAGCCCCAGCATTTT. Translating gives CASSLNSDNQPQHF.

The rearrangement joins TRBV28 to TRBJ2-1; D possibly corresponds to TRBD1 (5 bases). This CDR3 contains 14 residues. Trimming removed 6 bases from V and 0 bases from J, with 9 bases in between. The germline gives CDR1 MDHEN, CDR2 SYDVKM. The DNA for the CDR3 is TGTGCCAGCAGGGTCGACAGCTCCTACAATGAGCAGTTCTTC. Encoded protein: CASRVDSSYNEQFF.

V gene TRBV6-5 combines with J gene TRBJ1-1; D gene uncertain. Between the trimmed V and J ends, which lost 5 bases and 4 bases, there was a span of 11 bases. CDR3 size: 13 residues. Per germline, CDR1 MNHEY and CDR2 SVGAGI. The CDR3 nucleotides read TGTGCCAGCAGTCAGTCCCGGGGCACTGAAGCTTTCTTT. Amino acid sequence: CASSQSRGTEAFF.